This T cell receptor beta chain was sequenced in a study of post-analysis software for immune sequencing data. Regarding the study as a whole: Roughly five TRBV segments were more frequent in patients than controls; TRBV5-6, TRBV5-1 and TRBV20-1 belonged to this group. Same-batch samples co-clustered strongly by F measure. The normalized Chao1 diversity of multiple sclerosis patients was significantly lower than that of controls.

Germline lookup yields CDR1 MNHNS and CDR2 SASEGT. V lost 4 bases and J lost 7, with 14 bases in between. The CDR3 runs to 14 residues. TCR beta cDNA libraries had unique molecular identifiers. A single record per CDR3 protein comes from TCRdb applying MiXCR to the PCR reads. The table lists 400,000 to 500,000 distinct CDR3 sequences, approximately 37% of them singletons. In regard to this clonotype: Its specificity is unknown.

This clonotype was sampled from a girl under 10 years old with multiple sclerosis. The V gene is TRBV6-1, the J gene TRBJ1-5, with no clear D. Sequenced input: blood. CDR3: CASSVPNGGQPQHF. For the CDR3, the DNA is TGTGCCAGCAGTGTCCCAAATGGCGGGCAGCCCCAGCATTTT.